The 3 T cell receptor beta chains in this list originate from one sample, sequenced in a study of blood T cell repertoires in COVID-19. The method was immunoSEQ multiplex PCR; TCRdb's version includes in-frame clones alone and lacks a portion of them. In the table there are over 250,000 clones, over 85% of which are singletons. The specimen sequenced was PBMCs or T cells enriched from blood (not recorded which). These receptor sequences come from a man in his 60s who had recovered from COVID-19.

This rearrangement joins TRBV2 to TRBJ1-2; a possible D gene is TRBD1 (5 bases). The CDR3 has 14 amino acids. The V and J ends lost 6 bases and 3 bases respectively, with 14 bases between them. The germline V gene encodes CDR1 SNHLY and CDR2 FYNNEI. The CDR3 coding sequence is TGTGCCAGCAGGGGGACGGGGGATTACTATGGCTACACCTTC. Encoded protein: CASRGTGDYYGYTF.

The chain uses TRBV6-5 and TRBJ2-5, with 9 bases aligning to TRBD2. Germline lookup yields CDR1 MNHEY and CDR2 SVGAGI. Trimming removed 7 bases from V and 3 bases from J; junction bases left unmatched: 6. The CDR3 totals 14 residues. CDR3 nucleotide sequence: TGTGCCAGCACCTCGGGACTAGCCGAAGAGACCCAGTACTTC. Its translation: CASTSGLAEETQYF.

This clone occurred once. J is TRBJ1-4 and V is TRBV19; D perhaps matches TRBD1 (5 bases). The CDR3 has 16 amino acids. Trimming shortened V by 3 bases and J by 6 bases, and 17 bases separated the two germline ends. The germline CDR1 and CDR2 sequences are LNHDA and SQIVND (reference sequence). The CDR3, as DNA: TGTGCCAGTAGTATGAGGCAGGGAGGATCATATGAAAAACTGTTTTTT. Its protein product is CASSMRQGGSYEKLFF.